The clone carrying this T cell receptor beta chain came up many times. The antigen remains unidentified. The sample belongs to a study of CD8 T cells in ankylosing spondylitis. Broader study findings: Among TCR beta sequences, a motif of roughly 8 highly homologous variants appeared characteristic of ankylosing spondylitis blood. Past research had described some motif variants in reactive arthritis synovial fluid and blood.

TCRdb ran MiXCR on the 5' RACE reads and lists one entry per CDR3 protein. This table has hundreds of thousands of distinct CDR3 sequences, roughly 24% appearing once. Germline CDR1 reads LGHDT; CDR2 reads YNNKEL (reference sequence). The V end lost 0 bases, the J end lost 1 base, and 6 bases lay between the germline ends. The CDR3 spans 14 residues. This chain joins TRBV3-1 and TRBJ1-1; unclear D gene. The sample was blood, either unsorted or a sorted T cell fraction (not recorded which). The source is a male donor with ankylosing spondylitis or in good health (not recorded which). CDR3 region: CASSQEGGNTEAFF. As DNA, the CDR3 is TGTGCCAGCAGCCAAGAGGGCGGGAACACTGAAGCTTTCTTT.